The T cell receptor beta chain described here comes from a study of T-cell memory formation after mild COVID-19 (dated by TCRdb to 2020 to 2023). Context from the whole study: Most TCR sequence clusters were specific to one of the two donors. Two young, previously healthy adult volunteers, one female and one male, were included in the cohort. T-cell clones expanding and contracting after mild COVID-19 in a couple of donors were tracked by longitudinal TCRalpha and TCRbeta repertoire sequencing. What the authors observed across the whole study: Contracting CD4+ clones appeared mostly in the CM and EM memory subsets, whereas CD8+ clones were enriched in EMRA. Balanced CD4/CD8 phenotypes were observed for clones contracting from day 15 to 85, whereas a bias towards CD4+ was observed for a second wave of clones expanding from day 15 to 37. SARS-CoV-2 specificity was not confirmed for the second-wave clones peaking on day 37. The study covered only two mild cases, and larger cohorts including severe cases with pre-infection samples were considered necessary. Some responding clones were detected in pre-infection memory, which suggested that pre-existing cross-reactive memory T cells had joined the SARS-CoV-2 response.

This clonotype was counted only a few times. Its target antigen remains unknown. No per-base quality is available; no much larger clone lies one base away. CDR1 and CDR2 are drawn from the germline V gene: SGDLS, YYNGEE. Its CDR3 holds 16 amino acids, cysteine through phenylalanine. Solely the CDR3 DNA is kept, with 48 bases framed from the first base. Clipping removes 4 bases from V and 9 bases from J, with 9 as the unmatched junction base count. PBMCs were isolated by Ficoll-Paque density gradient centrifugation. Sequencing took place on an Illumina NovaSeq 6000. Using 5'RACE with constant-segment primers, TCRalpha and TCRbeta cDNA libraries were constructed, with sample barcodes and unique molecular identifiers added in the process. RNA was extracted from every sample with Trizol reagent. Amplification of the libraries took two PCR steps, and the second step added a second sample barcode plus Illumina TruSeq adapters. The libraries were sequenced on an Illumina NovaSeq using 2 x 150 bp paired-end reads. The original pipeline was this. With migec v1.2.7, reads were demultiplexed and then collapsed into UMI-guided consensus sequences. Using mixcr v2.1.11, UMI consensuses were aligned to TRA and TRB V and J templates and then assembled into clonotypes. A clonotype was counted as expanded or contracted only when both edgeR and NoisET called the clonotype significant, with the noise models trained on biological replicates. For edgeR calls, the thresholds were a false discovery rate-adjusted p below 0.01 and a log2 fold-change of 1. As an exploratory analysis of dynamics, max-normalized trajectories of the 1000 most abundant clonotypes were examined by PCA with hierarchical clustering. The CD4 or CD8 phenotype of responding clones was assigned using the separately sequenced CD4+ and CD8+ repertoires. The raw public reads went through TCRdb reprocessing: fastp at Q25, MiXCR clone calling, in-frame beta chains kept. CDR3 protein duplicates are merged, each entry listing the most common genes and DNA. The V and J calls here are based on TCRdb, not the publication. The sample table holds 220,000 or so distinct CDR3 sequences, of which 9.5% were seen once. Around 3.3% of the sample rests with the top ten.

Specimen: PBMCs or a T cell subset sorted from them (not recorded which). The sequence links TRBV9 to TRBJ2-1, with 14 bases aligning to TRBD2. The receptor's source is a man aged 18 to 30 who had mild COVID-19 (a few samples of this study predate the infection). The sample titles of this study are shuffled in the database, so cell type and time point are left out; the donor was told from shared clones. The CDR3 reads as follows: CASSPKGLAGGPEQFF. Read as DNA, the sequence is TGTGCCAGCAGCCCCAAAGGACTAGCGGGGGGACCTGAGCAGTTCTTC. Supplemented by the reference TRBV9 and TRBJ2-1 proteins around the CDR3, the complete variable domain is DSGVTQTPKHLITATGQRVTLRCSPRSGDLSVYWYQQSLDQGLQFLIQYYNGEERAKGNILERFSAQQFPDLHSELNLSSLELGDSALYFCASSPKGLAGGPEQFFGPGTRLTVL.